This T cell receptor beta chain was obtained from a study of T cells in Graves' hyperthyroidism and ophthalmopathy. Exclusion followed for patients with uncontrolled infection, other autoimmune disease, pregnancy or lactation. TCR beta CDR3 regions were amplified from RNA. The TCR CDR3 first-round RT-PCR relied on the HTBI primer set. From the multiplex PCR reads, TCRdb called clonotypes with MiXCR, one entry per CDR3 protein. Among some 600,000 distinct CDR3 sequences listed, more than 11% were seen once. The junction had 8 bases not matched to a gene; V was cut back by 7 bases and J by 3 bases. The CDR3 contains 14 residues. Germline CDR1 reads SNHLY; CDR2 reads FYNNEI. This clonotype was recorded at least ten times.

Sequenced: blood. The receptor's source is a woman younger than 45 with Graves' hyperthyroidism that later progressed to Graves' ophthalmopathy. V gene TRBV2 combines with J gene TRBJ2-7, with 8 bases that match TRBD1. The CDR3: CASIIPGQDYEQYF. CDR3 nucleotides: TGTGCCAGCATCATACCGGGACAGGACTACGAGCAGTACTTC.